The next 30 T cell receptor beta chains were all read from a single sample in a study of beta chain features in type 1 diabetes. Study-wide points: Researchers report that Type 1 diabetes patients had moderately but significantly shorter TCRB CDR3s across all four CD4+ subsets.

Every bit of the isolated RNA underwent reverse transcription, so sequencing read expressed TCRB transcripts. Method: immunoSEQ multiplex PCR; TCRdb's copy keeps in-frame clones and lacks some. The table records roughly 730,000 clones, 13% of them present only once. No antigen has been identified for these receptors. Sequencing was done on a sample of naive CD4+ T cells from blood. Receptors were obtained from a man aged 18 to 30 with type 1 diabetes.

This clone was observed a handful of times. In DNA, the CDR3 is TGTGCCAGCAGCCCATGGAGGACAGGGTCCTACGAGCAGTACTTC. It codes for CASSPWRTGSYEQYF. The rearrangement links TRBV5-4 to TRBJ2-7; 8 nucleotides agree with TRBD1. With 4 bases clipped from V and 1 base from J, the junction kept 7 bases outside the gene matches. From germline, CDR1 is SGHNT and CDR2 YYREEE (reference sequence). The CDR3 covers 15 residues. Supplemented by reference TRBV5-4 and TRBJ2-7, the full variable domain reads ETGVTQSPTHLIKTRGQQVTLRCSSQSGHNTVSWYQQALGQGPQFIFQYYREEENGRGNFPPRFSGLQFPNYSSELNVNALELDDSALYLCASSPWRTGSYEQYFGPGTRLTVT.

The V and J genes are TRBV10-1 and TRBJ2-3; 8 bases fit TRBD2. Germline V gene data show CDR1 as WNHNN and CDR2 as SYGVQD (reference sequence). The CDR3 consists of 14 residues. Trimming at V came to 2 bases and at J to 3 bases, leaving 1 base not matched to a gene. The CDR3 spells CASSEGTSTDTQYF. In DNA, the CDR3 is TGCGCCAGCAGTGAGGGGACTAGTACAGATACGCAGTATTTT.

The rearrangement uses TRBV27 and TRBJ1-1; D might be TRBD1 (6 bases). The germline gives CDR1 MNHEY, CDR2 SMNVEV (reference sequence). Deletions cut 3 bases from V and 0 bases from J, with 11 bases between. This CDR3 has 15 residues. CDR3 bases: TGTGCCAGCAGTTTTTGGGGGCCAATGAACACTGAAGCTTTCTTT. Its protein product is CASSFWGPMNTEAFF.

The chain joins TRBV5-6 to TRBJ2-4, with TRBD1 as a possible D gene (6 bases). The CDR3 is 15 residues long. Looked up from germline, CDR1 is SGHDT and CDR2 is YYEEEE. Between the trimmed V and J ends, which lost 7 bases and 0 bases, there was a span of 14 bases. The CDR3 protein is CASWDTRGAKNIQYF. DNA of the CDR3: TGTGCCAGCTGGGACACCCGAGGAGCCAAAAACATTCAGTACTTC.

Written as DNA, the CDR3 is TGTGCCTGGAGATCGGGTGGGGCCAACGTCCTGACTTTC. This encodes CAWRSGGANVLTF. This rearrangement joins TRBV30 to TRBJ2-6; D is undetermined. Trimming pared 3 bases from V and 3 bases from J, leaving 6 bases between. CDR1 GTSNPN and CDR2 SVGIG come from the germline V gene (reference sequence). The CDR3 length is 13 residues.

The chain uses TRBV5-1 and TRBJ2-3; tentatively, D is TRBD1 (6 bases). The germline V gene encodes CDR1 SGHRS and CDR2 YFSETQ. The V and J ends lost 7 bases and 4 bases respectively, with 16 bases between them. The CDR3 has 14 residues. The CDR3 DNA reads as TGCGCCAGCCGCCAGGGGTTGGTGCCAGATACGCAGTATTTT. It encodes CASRQGLVPDTQYF.

The gene calls are TRBV5-6 and TRBJ2-1, with 16 bases aligning to TRBD2. The CDR3 runs to 16 residues. Per germline, CDR1 SGHDT and CDR2 YYEEEE. V dropped 5 bases and J dropped 9; count of bases not matched to a gene: 8. DNA for the CDR3: TGTGCCAGCAGACTCCCCGGGACTAGCGGGGGGGGTGAGCAGTTCTTC. Translated, it gives CASRLPGTSGGGEQFF.

The rearrangement links TRBV2 to TRBJ2-7, with 7 bases matching TRBD1. From germline, CDR1 is SNHLY and CDR2 FYNNEI. After removal of 8 bases from V and 6 bases from J, the junction contained 1 base not matched to a gene. CDR3 length: 10 amino acids. CDR3 loop: CASRDSEQYF. CDR3 nucleotide sequence: TGTGCCAGCCGGGACAGCGAGCAGTACTTC.

This clone was seen more than once but under ten times. The genes are TRBV4-1 and TRBJ1-4; possibly TRBD1 for D (5 bases). The CDR3 has 15 amino acids. The germline gives CDR1 MGHRA, CDR2 YSYEKL. The V end was cut by 0 bases, the J end by 1 base, with 6 bases between. Written as DNA, the CDR3 is TGCGCCAGCAGCCAAGAGGGGGGAACTAATGAAAAACTGTTTTTT. Translation: CASSQEGGTNEKLFF.

This chain links TRBV7-9 with TRBJ2-2, with D perhaps given as TRBD1 or TRBD2 (5 bases each). Trimming left V 4 bases short and J 8 bases short, with 20 bases between. CDR1 and CDR2 (germline): SEHNR, FQNEAQ (reference sequence). The CDR3 is 16 amino acids. CDR3 nucleotide sequence: TGTGCCAGCAGCTCCCGGGTGGGGACCGCAGAGGGGGAGCTGTTTTTT. It specifies CASSSRVGTAEGELFF.

This sequence joins TRBV6-1 and TRBJ1-1; D is ambiguous. The V end lost 3 bases, the J end lost 1 base, and 15 bases lay between the germline ends. The V gene's germline CDR1 is MNHNS and CDR2 SASEGT. The CDR3 is made up of 16 amino acids. The CDR3 DNA reads as TGTGCCAGCAGTGATAGAGCGGACGGGCCGAACACTGAAGCTTTCTTT. Translation: CASSDRADGPNTEAFF.

This clone was counted between two and nine times. The chain links TRBV11-3 to TRBJ2-2; D perhaps matches TRBD2 (6 bases). The germline V and J ends were trimmed by 5 bases and 1 base, with 11 bases remaining between them. CDR3 length: 15 residues. Per the germline V gene, CDR1 is SGHNT and CDR2 is YENEEA. The CDR3 nucleotides are TGTGCCAGCAGCCTCTGGGAGGAGAACACCGGGGAGCTGTTTTTT. Amino acid sequence: CASSLWEENTGELFF.

This clone was counted a few times. Its ends do not fully match the called genes, so a read error is possible. V gene TRBV5-1 combines with J gene TRBJ1-5; no clear D. The CDR3 has 13 amino acids. Germline V lookup: CDR1 SGHRS, CDR2 YFSETQ. The CDR3 DNA is TGCGCCAGCAGCTTGGGTAGCTATCAGCCCCAGCATTTT. Its protein product is CASSLGSYQPQHF.

V usage is TRBV29-1 and J usage is TRBJ1-1; D uncertain. The CDR3 spans 14 residues. Per the germline V gene, CDR1 is SQVTM and CDR2 is ANQGSEA. V lost 6 bases and J lost 0, with 14 bases in between. CDR3 coding DNA: TGCAGCGTCTCCAAGGGTGGAATGAACACTGAAGCTTTCTTT. This codes for CSVSKGGMNTEAFF.

The chain joins TRBV30 to TRBJ1-6; D unresolved. V lost 5 bases and J 5 bases, leaving 7 bases between the germline ends. The germline gives CDR1 GTSNPN, CDR2 SVGIG (reference sequence). The CDR3 loop spans 12 amino acids. CDR3 in amino acids: CAWGLNNSPLHF. The CDR3 DNA reads as TGTGCCTGGGGCCTGAATAATTCACCCCTCCACTTT.

The sample holds a few counts of this clone. The J gene is TRBJ1-5, the V gene TRBV30; D might be TRBD1 (5 bases). The germline CDR1 and CDR2 sequences are GTSNPN and SVGIG (reference sequence). The CDR3 sequence is 15 residues long. V lost 2 bases to trimming and J lost 6 bases, with 17 bases between them. The CDR3 loop is CAWSPQSGLGQPQHF. CDR3 in DNA: TGTGCCTGGAGTCCCCAGTCAGGGTTGGGTCAGCCCCAGCATTTT.

This rearrangement joins TRBV30 to TRBJ1-1; D unclear. Germline V gene lookup returns CDR1 GTSNPN and CDR2 SVGIG (reference sequence). V lost 1 base, J lost 4 bases, and 7 bases lay in between. The CDR3 loop spans 12 amino acids. The CDR3 DNA follows: TGTGCCTGGAGTGAGGCAGGCACTGAAGCTTTCTTT. Its protein is CAWSEAGTEAFF.

The CDR3, as DNA: TGTGCCAGCAGACCCGGACAGGGGGGTGAAGCTTTCTTT. Its protein is CASRPGQGGEAFF. The genes are TRBV27 and TRBJ1-1; 10 bases are shared with TRBD1. Per the germline V gene, CDR1 is MNHEY and CDR2 is SMNVEV (reference sequence). Germline trimming cut 6 bases from V and 7 bases from J; bases unmatched to any gene: 5. There are 13 residues in the CDR3.

This clone occurred a few times. The chain carries TRBV6-1 and TRBJ2-3, with 8 bases fitting TRBD1. The CDR3 runs 17 residues. Germline loops: CDR1 MNHNS, CDR2 SASEGT. Trimming took 2 bases from V and 0 from J; bases not matched to a gene: 7. As DNA, the CDR3 is TGTGCCAGCAGTGAAAGGGCAGGGGGCCGAAGCACAGATACGCAGTATTTT. Protein product: CASSERAGGRSTDTQYF.

In its sample, this clone was seen a few times. The chain carries TRBV25-1 and TRBJ1-1; D unclear. CDR3 length: 13 amino acids. V lost 6 bases, J lost 1 base, and 9 bases lay in between. Germline CDR1 is MGHDK and CDR2 is SYGVNS. The CDR3 protein is CASRSLRNTEAFF. CDR3 in DNA: TGTGCCAGCAGGTCCCTAAGGAACACTGAAGCTTTCTTT.

V usage is TRBV4-2 and J usage is TRBJ1-2; D not resolved. V gave up 4 bases and J gave up 0 bases, with 24 bases separating them. The CDR3 has 19 amino acids. Germline V gene data show CDR1 as LGHNA and CDR2 as YNFKEQ. The CDR3 reads CASSPIVASPLTTNYGYTF. The DNA for the CDR3 is TGTGCCAGCAGCCCTATCGTGGCGTCTCCACTTACGACTAACTATGGCTACACCTTC.

The chain combines TRBV4-2 with TRBJ2-7; D remains ambiguous. Deletions cut 0 bases from V and 4 bases from J, with 16 bases between. The CDR3 has 16 residues. The germline V gene has CDR1 LGHNA and CDR2 YNFKEQ. The CDR3 here is CASSQDSGPRVYEQYF. In DNA, the CDR3 is TGTGCCAGCAGCCAAGATTCAGGACCACGGGTGTACGAGCAGTACTTC.

The gene calls are TRBV7-9 and TRBJ1-2, with D perhaps TRBD1 (5 bases). Germline lookup yields CDR1 SEHNR and CDR2 FQNEAQ (reference sequence). V lost 3 bases and J 3 bases, leaving 14 bases between the germline ends. CDR3 length equals 15 residues. The CDR3 reads CASSLRTDSDYGYTF. In DNA, the CDR3 is TGTGCCAGCAGCTTGAGGACTGACAGCGACTATGGCTACACCTTC.

V is TRBV7-9 and J is TRBJ2-4; unclear D gene. The germline V gene has CDR1 SEHNR and CDR2 FQNEAQ (reference sequence). CDR3 length: 14 amino acids. Deletions cut 5 bases from V and 4 bases from J, with 12 bases between. CDR3 protein: CASSEIYEKNIQYF. The CDR3 nucleotides read TGTGCCAGCAGCGAGATTTACGAAAAAAACATTCAGTACTTC.

This clone came up a few times. This chain joins TRBV7-9 and TRBJ1-4; 10 positions agree with TRBD1. Germline lookup yields CDR1 SEHNR and CDR2 FQNEAQ (reference sequence). The CDR3 totals 14 residues. After removal of 4 bases from V and 11 bases from J, the junction contained 7 bases not matched to a gene. The CDR3: CASSSDRGSSKLFF. The CDR3 nucleotides read TGTGCCAGCAGCTCGGACAGGGGGTCATCGAAACTGTTTTTT.

This chain joins TRBV30 and TRBJ1-6; 8 bases are a match to TRBD1. CDR3 size: 13 residues. Germline V gene lookup returns CDR1 GTSNPN and CDR2 SVGIG (reference sequence). J was trimmed by 10 bases and V by 8 bases; bases with no gene match: 10. The CDR3: CAADRGTGSPLHF. The CDR3 bases are TGTGCCGCCGACAGGGGAACAGGGTCACCCCTCCACTTT.

This clone occurred a few times. The gene calls are TRBV7-9 and TRBJ2-2; perhaps TRBD1 as D (5 bases). This CDR3 comprises 14 residues. Germline loops: CDR1 SEHNR, CDR2 FQNEAQ (reference sequence). V dropped 0 bases and J dropped 5 bases, with 7 bases sitting between them. The DNA of the CDR3 is TGTGCCAGCAGCTTAGCGGCAGGGACCGGGGAGCTGTTTTTT. Translated, it gives CASSLAAGTGELFF.

The rearrangement links TRBV4-1 to TRBJ2-4; possible D gene TRBD2, 5 bases. Trimming shortened V by 4 bases and J by 10 bases, and 17 bases separated the two germline ends. This CDR3 comprises 14 residues. The germline CDR1 and CDR2 sequences are MGHRA and YSYEKL. The CDR3 region has the DNA TGCGCCAGCAGCCGCACGACCGGGATCATTATTCAGTACTTC. It translates to CASSRTTGIIIQYF.

This clone turned up a few times. The CDR3 sequence is CASRGGIGTHEAFF. The CDR3 coding sequence is TGTGCCAGCAGAGGGGGTATAGGGACCCATGAAGCTTTCTTT. This chain uses TRBV7-9 with TRBJ1-1; D is perhaps TRBD1 (6 bases). CDR1 is SEHNR, CDR2 FQNEAQ, per germline (reference sequence). The ends were cut back, 6 bases at V and 7 bases at J, with 18 bases in the middle. There are 14 residues in the CDR3.

The CDR3 loop is CAWTGGGETQYF. Written as DNA, the CDR3 is TGTGCCTGGACTGGGGGGGGAGAGACCCAGTACTTC. The chain has TRBV30 and TRBJ2-5, with 7 bases matching TRBD2. Germline V gives CDR1 GTSNPN, CDR2 SVGIG (reference sequence). This CDR3 has 12 residues. Germline trimming cut 4 bases from V and 4 bases from J; bases unmatched to any gene: 3.